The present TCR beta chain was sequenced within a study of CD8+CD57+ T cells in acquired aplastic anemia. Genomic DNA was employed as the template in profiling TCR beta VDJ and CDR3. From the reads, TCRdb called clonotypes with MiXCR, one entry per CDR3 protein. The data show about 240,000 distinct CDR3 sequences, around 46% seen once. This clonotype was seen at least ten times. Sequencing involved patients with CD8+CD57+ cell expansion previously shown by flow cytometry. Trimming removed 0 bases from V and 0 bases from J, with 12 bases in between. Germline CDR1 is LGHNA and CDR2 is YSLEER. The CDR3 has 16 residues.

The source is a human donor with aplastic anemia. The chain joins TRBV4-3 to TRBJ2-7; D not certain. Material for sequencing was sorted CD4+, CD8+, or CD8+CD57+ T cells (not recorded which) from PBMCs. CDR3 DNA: TGCGCCAGCAGCCAAGAGCCTCGCTCCGGCTCCTACGAGCAGTACTTC. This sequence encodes CASSQEPRSGSYEQYF.